The T cell receptor beta chain under discussion was sequenced for a study of T cell repertoires in cytomegalovirus infection. Study overall: Matching HLA type and CMV infection were both indicated by public TCR beta signatures. Findings and caveats of the study: Predominance within the ex vivo response was attributable to HLA-C-restricted CMV-specific TCR beta clonotypes. Identification of carriers of CMV plus the relevant HLA was performed using cumulative public TCR beta family frequency.

TCRdb recomputed calls from the reads with MiXCR, one row per CDR3 protein. This sample has approximately 500,000 distinct CDR3 sequences, with roughly 10% found just once. Germline V gene lookup returns CDR1 LGHNT and CDR2 FRNRAP. The CDR3 length is 14 residues. V was pared by 4 bases and J by 5 bases, with 14 bases between. In regard to this clonotype: What it binds is unknown.

Sequenced input: PBMCs. The TCR sequence derives from a human donor in good health (CMV status not recorded). Some clones in this sample may be carry-over from other donors' samples. This chain links TRBV12-5 with TRBJ2-5; the D gene is possibly TRBD2 (5 bases). In DNA form, the CDR3 reads TGTGCTAGTGGTTACCAGCGGTTGGGGGAGACCCAGTACTTC. Protein sequence: CASGYQRLGETQYF.